This T cell receptor beta chain was recovered during a study of T cell responses to AZD1222 COVID-19 vaccine. The protocol was immunoSEQ multiplex PCR, while the TCRdb copy is restricted to in-frame clones and leaves out a portion. The data hold over 150,000 clones, with about 87% observed a single time. Trimming left V 0 bases short and J 4 bases short, with 11 bases between. The germline V gene encodes CDR1 LGHNA and CDR2 YSLEER. This CDR3 region has 15 residues. The sequence was obtained from an adult in good health. The rearrangement joins TRBV4-3 to TRBJ2-3, with D tentatively TRBD2 (6 bases). The sample was peripheral blood, taken on day 0 of AZD1222 vaccination. The CDR3 here is CASSQDRTISDTQYF. In DNA, the CDR3 is TGCGCCAGCAGCCAAGATCGGACTATCTCAGATACGCAGTATTTT.